One and the same sample provided the 15 T cell receptor beta chains below, sequenced in a study of beta chain features in type 1 diabetes (dated by TCRdb to 2016 to 2018). Library prep was done by the immunoSEQ multiplex PCR assay. The entire amount of isolated RNA was reverse transcribed using the High Capacity cDNA Reverse Transcription Kit, so the sequenced TCRB transcripts were expressed ones. Here the immuneACCESS table is served through TCRdb, limited to in-frame sequences with V and J called. Missing clones are a known gap in these copies; in checked studies unresolved V genes cover under half, and the rest lacks a known reason. The table for this sample lists tens of thousands of clones; around three fifths of them were counted only once. Roughly 2.4% of the sample is held by the ten biggest clonotypes. The sample consisted of Tregs from blood. In the paper's terms, the cell subset or site label means: regulatory CD4+ T cells. These receptors all come from a woman aged 18-29 years in good health.

The gene calls are TRBV14 and TRBJ1-6; possible D gene TRBD1, 5 bases. The V end was cut by 4 bases, the J end by 8 bases, with 12 bases between. CDR1 is SGHDN and CDR2 is FVKESK in the germline V gene. The CDR3 contains 14 residues. CDR3 protein: CASSPWGLDSPLHF. The CDR3 bases are TGTGCCAGCAGCCCTTGGGGCCTGGATTCACCCCTCCACTTT.

This clone was seen only a few times. The chain combines TRBV25-1 with TRBJ1-2, with a tentative D call TRBD1 (6 bases). Germline V CDR1 and CDR2: MGHDK, SYGVNS. The ends were cut back, 4 bases at V and 8 bases at J, with 14 bases in the middle. This CDR3 contains 13 residues. The CDR3 bases are TGTGCCAGCAGTGGGGCGGGGGCTGGGGGCTACACCTTC. It is translated as CASSGAGAGGYTF.

The chain uses TRBV19 and TRBJ1-1; D perhaps matches TRBD1 (5 bases). The germline gives CDR1 LNHDA, CDR2 SQIVND (reference sequence). This CDR3 contains 16 residues. The germline V and J ends were trimmed by 8 bases and 1 base, with 20 bases remaining between them. CDR3 amino acids: CASHGRGAYANTEAFF. In DNA form, the CDR3 reads TGTGCCAGTCACGGGAGAGGGGCTTACGCGAACACTGAAGCTTTCTTT.

The rearrangement joins TRBV15 to TRBJ2-5; 8 nucleotides line up with TRBD2. The CDR3 consists of 16 residues. V gave up 5 bases and J gave up 1 base; unmatched junction bases: 9. Germline assignment: CDR1 LNHNV and CDR2 YYDKDF (reference sequence). CDR3 in amino acids: CATSAIAGTSQETQYF. As DNA, the CDR3 is TGTGCCACCAGCGCCATTGCCGGGACTAGCCAAGAGACCCAGTACTTC.

The gene calls are TRBV21-1 and TRBJ2-5; the table calls TRBD2, which could not be checked here. TRBV21-1 constitutes a pseudogene. This CDR3 has 15 residues. For the CDR3, the DNA is TGTGCCAGCAGCAAAAAGGGGAGGCCCCAAGAGACCCAGTACTTC. Translated, it gives CASSKKGRPQETQYF.

The chain employs TRBV5-1 and TRBJ2-5, with 9 bases identical to TRBD2. The CDR3 is 16 amino acids. Germline trimming cut 6 bases from V and 1 base from J; bases unmatched to any gene: 10. The germline V gene has CDR1 SGHRS and CDR2 YFSETQ. The chain's CDR3 is CASTISGTSSQETQYF. The CDR3 DNA sequence: TGCGCCAGCACCATTTCCGGGACTAGCAGCCAAGAGACCCAGTACTTC.

This clone was found a few times. This chain connects TRBV5-1 to TRBJ1-2, with a possible D match to TRBD1 (5 bases). CDR1 is SGHRS and CDR2 is YFSETQ in the germline V gene. Trimming removed 1 base at V and 6 bases at J, with 10 bases between. The CDR3 has 13 amino acids. CDR3 bases: TGCGCCAGCAGCTTGACAGGTCCTGATGGCTACACCTTC. Translated: CASSLTGPDGYTF.

J is TRBJ2-3 and V is TRBV5-1; D may be TRBD2 (5 bases). This CDR3 has 15 amino acids. V lost 0 bases and J 3 bases, leaving 11 bases between the germline ends. Per the germline V gene, CDR1 is SGHRS and CDR2 is YFSETQ. In DNA form, the CDR3 reads TGCGCCAGCAGCTTGGCGGGAACTAGAACAGATACGCAGTATTTT. It translates to CASSLAGTRTDTQYF.

This clone was observed a few times. J is TRBJ1-4 and V is TRBV5-5, with D unresolved. The germline gives CDR1 SGHKS, CDR2 YYEKEE (reference sequence). V lost 4 bases, J lost 8 bases, and 24 bases lay in between. The CDR3 is 17 amino acids. CDR3 sequence (DNA): TGTGCCAGCAGCCCTGAAAACAGCGGCCCTCCGGGGGAAAAACTGTTTTTT. It specifies CASSPENSGPPGEKLFF. Drawing the rest from reference TRBV5-5 and TRBJ1-4, the complete variable domain is DAGVTQSPTHLIKTRGQQVTLRCSPISGHKSVSWYQQVLGQGPQFIFQYYEKEERGRGNFPDRFSARQFPNYSSELNVNALLLGDSALYLCASSPENSGPPGEKLFFGSGTQLSVL.

J is TRBJ2-7 and V is TRBV18; 7 bases map to TRBD1. This CDR3 region has 14 residues. The V gene end was trimmed by 3 bases and the J gene end by 1 base; junction bases not matched to a gene: 3. Germline CDR1 and CDR2: KGHSH and LQKENI. Written as DNA, the CDR3 is TGTGCCAGCTCACCGGACAGGCCTTCCTACGAGCAGTACTTC. This sequence encodes CASSPDRPSYEQYF.

V is TRBV6-1 and J is TRBJ2-4; 7 bases fit TRBD1. The CDR3 consists of 20 residues. Germline assignment: CDR1 MNHNS and CDR2 SASEGT. V was clipped by 4 bases and J by 0 bases; unmatched bases: 18. The CDR3 is CASSALPGQPANVAKNIQYF. The CDR3 bases are TGTGCCAGCAGTGCCTTACCGGGACAGCCTGCCAATGTAGCCAAAAACATTCAGTACTTC.

The J gene is TRBJ2-5, the V gene TRBV6-6; 8 bases agree with TRBD2. The end of the DNA is better explained by TRBJ2-7, so the J call may be wrong. This CDR3 has 15 amino acids. CDR1 and CDR2 (germline): MNHNY, SVGAGI (reference sequence). This CDR3 reads CASSSPAGASYEQYF. The CDR3 coding sequence is TGTGCCAGCAGTTCCCCAGCGGGAGCCTCCTACGAGCAGTACTTC.

The chain carries TRBV6-6 and TRBJ1-5, with D tentatively TRBD1 (6 bases). The CDR3 runs 12 residues. Germline V CDR1 and CDR2: MNHNY, SVGAGI (reference sequence). V shed 7 bases and J shed 6 bases, with 10 bases lying between them. The DNA for the CDR3 is TGTGCCAGCAAAGGGGGGGGTCAGCCCCAGCATTTT. It codes for CASKGGGQPQHF.

This CDR3 reads CASSYGDIRETQLYF. In nucleotides, the CDR3 is TGTGCCAGCAGTTACGGGGACATCAGGGAGACCCAGTTGTACTTC. V usage is TRBV6-6 and J usage is TRBJ2-5; D may be TRBD1 (6 bases). V was pared by 2 bases and J by 13 bases, with 23 bases between. The CDR3 contains 15 residues. Germline V CDR1 and CDR2: MNHNY, SVGAGI (reference sequence).

This clone was seen a handful of times. The V and J genes are TRBV5-1 and TRBJ2-7, with TRBD1 identical over 9 bases. V shed 4 bases and J 4 bases; nucleotides not matched to a gene: 6. This CDR3 comprises 14 residues. Germline CDR1 SGHRS, CDR2 YFSETQ. The CDR3 protein is CASSPGGTGYEQYF. The CDR3 bases are TGCGCCAGCAGCCCAGGAGGGACAGGGTACGAGCAGTACTTC.